These T cell receptor beta chains were read from a single sample in a study of Ad26.COV2.S vaccination and SARS-CoV-2 variants. TCRdb's table, derived via immunoSEQ multiplex PCR, lists solely in-frame clones and lacks some. The sample records roughly 700,000 clones, around 89% being singletons. The sequencing here drew on peripheral blood, taken in a trial of Ad26.COV2.S vaccine versus placebo. Receptor source: a person aged 18-60 years who received the Ad26.COV2.S COVID-19 vaccine or a placebo. CDR3s include the opening cysteine and the closing phenylalanine or tryptophan. A D gene is named only where the DNA matches it firmly. Rows give clone size only sometimes, using once, few, many, or a class for an expanded clone.

TRBJ2-7,TRBV29-1,-,once,TGCAGCGTTCCTACCTACGAGGGCGGCTCCTACGAGCAGTACTTC,CSVPTYEGGSYEQYF
TRBJ1-2,TRBV2,-,-,TGTGCCAGCAGTGACCCGGGTTCTAGCTATGGCTACACCTTC,CASSDPGSSYGYTF
TRBJ2-7,TRBV29-1,TRBD1,-,TGCAGCGTTGCCGGGACAGTAACCTACGAGCAGTACTTC,CSVAGTVTYEQYF
TRBJ2-3,TRBV2,TRBD1,-,TGTGCCAGACAGGGGGAAAGCACAGATACGCAGTATTTT,CARQGESTDTQYF
TRBJ1-5,TRBV7-9,-,-,TGTGCCAGCAGCTCCGAGGGAGGCCAGCCCCAGCATTTT,CASSSEGGQPQHF
TRBJ1-2,TRBV6-5,-,-,TGTGCCAGCAGTCGCCTCCTAACAGGGAATGATGGCTACACCTTC,CASSRLLTGNDGYTF
TRBJ2-7,TRBV11-2,-,-,TGTGCCAGCAGCTTGGGTCGGGTTTTTGTGCAGTACTTC,CASSLGRVFVQYF
TRBJ1-1,TRBV11-2,-,-,TGTGCCAGCAGCCCTCAGGGAGGTTACACTGAAGCTTTCTTT,CASSPQGGYTEAFF
TRBJ2-7,TRBV19,-,few,TGTGCCAGTAGTATGGTGGAAAAACACGAGCAGTACTTC,CASSMVEKHEQYF
TRBJ1-4,TRBV11-1,TRBD1,few,TGTGCCAGCAGCTTATCTACAGGGGGGAATGAAAAACTGTTTTTT,CASSLSTGGNEKLFF
TRBJ2-3,TRBV30,-,-,TGTGCCTGGAGTAAAGGAAATACGCAGTATTTT,CAWSKGNTQYF
TRBJ1-5,TRBV6-5,-,-,TGTGCCAGCAGTCTTTCAGCCAGTAGCAATCAGCCCCAGCATTTT,CASSLSASSNQPQHF
TRBJ1-2,TRBV9,-,-,TGTGCCAGCAGCGTAGATCCGGTATCTTATGGCTACACCTTC,CASSVDPVSYGYTF
TRBJ2-7,TRBV4-1,TRBD2,-,TGCGCCAGCAGCCAGGACTCCGGAGCGGGGGACGAGCAGTACTTC,CASSQDSGAGDEQYF
TRBJ1-4,TRBV15,-,-,TGTGCCACCAGCAGAACCCCGGGCCCCCGAATGGCGGAACTGTTTTTT,CATSRTPGPRMAELFF
TRBJ2-6,TRBV27,-,-,TGTGCCAGCAGTTTACAAACAGGGTATGGGGCCAACGTCCTGACTTTC,CASSLQTGYGANVLTF
TRBJ2-3,TRBV11-3,TRBD1,once,TGTGCCAGCAGCTTAGGGGGACAGGTGGTCGCAGATACGCAGTATTTT,CASSLGGQVVADTQYF
TRBJ2-7,TRBV5-6,-,once,TGTGCCAGCAGCCGAGAAAACTACGAGCAGTACTTC,CASSRENYEQYF
TRBJ1-1,TRBV7-2,TRBD1,-,TGTGCCAGCAGCTTAGCGGGACAGGGGTTCACTGAAGCTTTCTTT,CASSLAGQGFTEAFF
TRBJ2-2,TRBV7-3,-,-,TGTGCCAGCAGCTTTACCCTGAGCACAAACACCGGGGAGCTGTTTTTT,CASSFTLSTNTGELFF
TRBJ1-1,TRBV6-2/TRBV6-3,TRBD1,-,TGTGCCAGCAGTTACTCCGAGGGGGCAGGCACTGAAGCTTTCTTT,CASSYSEGAGTEAFF
TRBJ2-1,TRBV6-5,-,few,TGTGCCAGCAGTTACTATCGTTCCTACAATGAGCAGTTCTTC,CASSYYRSYNEQFF
TRBJ1-1,TRBV5-6,-,-,TGTGCCAGCACCCCCTCCTTTGGCACTGAAGCTTTCTTT,CASTPSFGTEAFF
TRBJ2-7,TRBV5-8,-,-,TGTGCCAGCAGCCTTGGCCCTGGTGTGTGGAACGAGCAGTACTTC,CASSLGPGVWNEQYF
TRBJ2-5,TRBV4-2,-,-,TGTGCCAGCAGCCAAGGGGGGTTGGTCCGGGAAGAGACCCAGTACTTC,CASSQGGLVREETQYF
TRBJ2-6,TRBV3-1/TRBV3-2,-,-,TGTGCCAGCAGCCAGGGGACTGGGGCCAACGTCCTGACTTTC,CASSQGTGANVLTF
TRBJ1-2,TRBV27,TRBD1,-,TGTGCCAGCAGTCCCTGGACAGGCGATGACTATGGCTACACCTTC,CASSPWTGDDYGYTF
TRBJ2-3,TRBV27,TRBD1,-,TGTGCCAGCAGGTTCGGGCAGGGGGCGGTTGATACGCAGTATTTT,CASRFGQGAVDTQYF
TRBJ2-1,TRBV11-3,TRBD2,-,TGTGCCAGCAGCCTAGCGGAGAGCTCCTACAATGAGCAGTTCTTC,CASSLAESSYNEQFF
TRBJ1-5,TRBV30,TRBD1,-,TGTGCCTGGTCCCCCACGAGGGGGCCCAATCAGCCCCAGCATTTT,CAWSPTRGPNQPQHF
TRBJ2-3,TRBV4-2,TRBD2,-,TGTGCCAGCAGCCAAGATACGGATCTAGCGGGGAAGGCAGATACGCAGTATTTT,CASSQDTDLAGKADTQYF
TRBJ2-7,TRBV30,-,-,TGTGCCTGGAGTGTACTGGTGAACGAGCAGTACTTC,CAWSVLVNEQYF
TRBJ2-7,TRBV27,TRBD2,-,TGTGCCAGCAGTGCGAGCGGGGGGGCCTTCTACGAGCAGTACTTC,CASSASGGAFYEQYF
TRBJ1-1,TRBV6-5,-,-,TGTGCCAGCAGTCCCTCGAGCCTACAATCCCCTGAAGCTTTCTTT,CASSPSSLQSPEAFF
TRBJ2-7,TRBV7-9,-,-,TGTGCCAGCAGCCCGCCGGGGGTCGGTTTTGGCGTGCAGTACTTC,CASSPPGVGFGVQYF
TRBJ2-7,TRBV6-5,-,-,TGTGCCAGCAATACGGACGGGAGCTCCTACGAGCAGTACTTC,CASNTDGSSYEQYF
TRBJ2-1,TRBV23-1,-,-,TGCGCCCCCCCCAGGGAGAGGGAGTACAATGAGCAGTTCTTC,CAPPREREYNEQFF
TRBJ2-5,TRBV18,TRBD2,-,TGTGCCAGCTCACCACCGAGTTCCAGGGAGGGGACCCAGTACTTC,CASSPPSSREGTQYF
TRBJ2-1,TRBV18,-,-,TGTGCCAGCTCCCGCGAGATTAATGAGCAGTTCTTC,CASSREINEQFF
TRBJ2-1,TRBV7-3,-,-,TGTGCCAGCAGCTTAGGGCCAGCGCCCTACAATGAGCAGTTCTTC,CASSLGPAPYNEQFF